This is a list of T cell receptor beta chains from one sample in a study of T cell changes during pregnancy in multiple sclerosis. Here immunoSEQ multiplex PCR was the method, and the copy in TCRdb shows in-frame clones only, minus some. The repertoire consists of 35,000 to 45,000 clones, with 87% occurring once and the leading ten covering roughly 0.9%. The input for sequencing was CD4+ T cells from peripheral blood mononuclear cells, taken after pregnancy. All receptors come from a female donor with multiple sclerosis, enrolled in a pregnancy study. Each CDR3 is given with its conserved first and last residue. A D gene is named only where the DNA matches it firmly. The size entry is marked missing in some rows and otherwise reads once, few, many or a size class.

13	TRBV18	TRBJ2-1	.	.	TGTGCCAGCTCACCAGGCGAGGAGGGTCGGCAGTTCTTC	CASSPGEEGRQFF
13	TRBV18	TRBJ1-5	.	few	TGTGCCAGCTCACTTTCTGATGAGGGGCCCCAGCATTTT	CASSLSDEGPQHF
16	TRBV6-5	TRBJ1-1	.	.	TGTGCCAGCAGTTACTCGATACCAGGGTTGAACACTGAAGCTTTCTTT	CASSYSIPGLNTEAFF
14	TRBV18	TRBJ2-7	.	.	TGTGCCAGCTCACCATCTCCAGGTTGGGTCGAGCAGTACTTC	CASSPSPGWVEQYF
16	TRBV5-6	TRBJ1-2	TRBD1	.	TGTGCCAGCAGCTTTGGGGCAGACAGGGAACAGAATGGCTACACCTTC	CASSFGADREQNGYTF
19	TRBV6-1	TRBJ1-5	.	once	TGTGCCAGCAGTGAAAGGCAGGGTTGGGGGGGTTATAGCAATCAGCCCCAGCATTTT	CASSERQGWGGYSNQPQHF
15	TRBV27	TRBJ2-2	.	.	TGTGCCAGCAGTTCCACAGGGTTTAGCACCGGGGAGCTGTTTTTT	CASSSTGFSTGELFF
15	TRBV12-5	TRBJ2-1	TRBD2	.	TGTGCTAGTGGGGTTAGCGGGGTAAACTACAATGAGCAGTTCTTC	CASGVSGVNYNEQFF
14	TRBV9	TRBJ2-5	TRBD1	.	TGTGCCAGCAGCGTATCGACAGGGGAAGAGACCCAGTACTTC	CASSVSTGEETQYF
13	TRBV10-3	TRBJ2-3	TRBD2	.	TGTGCCTCCGGGACTAGAGGCCCAGATACGCAGTATTTT	CASGTRGPDTQYF
15	TRBV7-6	TRBJ2-3	TRBD1	.	TGTGCCAGCAGGAAACGACAGGGGGCATTGGATACGCAGTATTTT	CASRKRQGALDTQYF
15	TRBV5-6	TRBJ2-2	.	.	TGTGCCAGCACCCTGGCGGTAGCGAACACCGGGGAGCTGTTTTTT	CASTLAVANTGELFF
16	TRBV6-5	TRBJ1-6	.	.	TGTGCCAGCAGTTACTCGAGTGTCTCTTTAAATTCACCCCTCCACTTT	CASSYSSVSLNSPLHF
16	TRBV5-1	TRBJ2-2	.	once	TGCGCCAGCAGCGCCCCCGCCCAGGGGTACACCGGGGAGCTGTTTTTT	CASSAPAQGYTGELFF
13	TRBV5-6	TRBJ2-7	.	.	TGTGCCAGCAGCTTGCCCACAGCCTACGAGCAGTACTTC	CASSLPTAYEQYF
14	TRBV28	TRBJ2-7	.	.	TGTGCCAGCAGTTTCGTAGAGGGCGCCTACGAGCAGTACTTC	CASSFVEGAYEQYF
13	TRBV30	TRBJ1-5	.	.	TGTGCCTGGAGTCCGGGGGGAGCTCAGCCCCAGCATTTT	CAWSPGGAQPQHF